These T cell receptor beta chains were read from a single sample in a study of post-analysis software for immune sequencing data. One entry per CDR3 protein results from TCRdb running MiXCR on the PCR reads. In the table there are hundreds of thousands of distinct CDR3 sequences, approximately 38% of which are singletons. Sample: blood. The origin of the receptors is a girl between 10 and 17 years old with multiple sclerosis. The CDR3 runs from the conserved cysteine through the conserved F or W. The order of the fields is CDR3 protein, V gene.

CASSSGNEQFF TRBV6-5
CASSQPGGGADIQYF TRBV4-2
CSAKGGDGQSSYEQYF TRBV20-1
CSARTGAGYEQYF TRBV20-1
CASSQDWTAGEQYF TRBV3-1
CASSLWGANEQFF TRBV27
CASSPSGGLDTRYF TRBV7-9
CASSLGLAGGQFF TRBV6-5
CASSRGLAEQETQYF TRBV7-3
CASSYGPYTDTQYF TRBV6-5
CASSFNWGANTGELFF TRBV28
CASSLTREVGANVLTF TRBV6-5
CASSSRIRGDEQYF TRBV6-6
CASSSPGQANTNYGYTF TRBV7-2
CATSRGGTPYEQYF TRBV15
CASSFGPIYYEQYF TRBV6-5
CTSSPWGDEKLFF TRBV28
CATSSRVAPYEQFF TRBV15
CASGRGSNQPQHF TRBV27
CASSYSGQMWDRAYEQYF TRBV6-5
CASSLVGFHEQYF TRBV5-1
CASSRGQGGEFYGYTF TRBV25-1
CAWKLQGVGDTQYF TRBV30
CASSVGPTDTQYF TRBV9
CASSSSYEQYF TRBV5-1
CASSSRDRGTDTQYF TRBV4-3
CSALPLETQYF TRBV20-1
CASSPDSTTDTQYF TRBV5-1
CASSLGLGVLAKNIQYF TRBV7-2
CSARDVNTEAFF TRBV20-1
CASSWTSGSPGANVLTF TRBV5-1
CATSDLMTDTQYF TRBV24-1
CASRYQGFQETQYF TRBV7-6